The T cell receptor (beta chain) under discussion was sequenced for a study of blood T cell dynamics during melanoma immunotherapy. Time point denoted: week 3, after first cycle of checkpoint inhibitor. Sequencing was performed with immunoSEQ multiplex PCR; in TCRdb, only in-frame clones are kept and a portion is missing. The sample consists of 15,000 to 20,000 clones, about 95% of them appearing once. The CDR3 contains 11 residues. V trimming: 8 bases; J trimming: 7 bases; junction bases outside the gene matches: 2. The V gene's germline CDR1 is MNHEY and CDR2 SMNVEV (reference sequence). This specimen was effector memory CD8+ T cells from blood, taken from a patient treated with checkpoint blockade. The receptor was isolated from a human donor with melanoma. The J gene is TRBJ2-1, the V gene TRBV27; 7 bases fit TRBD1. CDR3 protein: CASQTGNEQFF. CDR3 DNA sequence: TGTGCCAGCCAGACAGGGAATGAGCAGTTCTTC.